The present T cell receptor (beta chain) was sequenced within a study of T cell responses to AZD1222 COVID-19 vaccine. Study-wide results and limits: There were vaccine-associated CD4 TCRs across spike, dominant at 160-218 and 743-854. No repertoire was sampled before or during the peak T cell response, only after it. White British ancestry dominated among donors, who included more females, and clonal diversity was possibly underestimated. Targeting of unmutated variant regions was reportedly seen in nearly half of spike-specific TCRs.

Trimming left V 1 base short and J 4 bases short, with 7 bases between. Germline CDR1 LNHDA, CDR2 SQIVND (reference sequence). CDR3 length: 13 residues. As concerns this clone: As yet, its antigen is unknown.

The protocol was immunoSEQ multiplex PCR, while the TCRdb copy is restricted to in-frame clones and leaves out a portion. The sample shows about 120,000 clones, less than 95% of them seen only once. The starting material was peripheral blood, obtained on day 0 of MenACWY control vaccination. The TCR comes from an adult in good health. This chain uses TRBV19 with TRBJ1-1; D is undetermined. CDR3 amino acids: CASSIVVGTEAFF. The CDR3 bases are TGTGCCAGTAGTATAGTCGTGGGCACTGAAGCTTTCTTT.